This T cell receptor beta chain is from a study of vaccination and CD4 T cells after COVID-19. Study details: Post-COVID sampling occurred a median approximately 100 days after diagnosis (range 35 to 161). Study outcomes and limitations: Going from approximately 21 to 40, median SARS-CoV-2-reactive clonotypes did not rise significantly.

To note about this clonotype: What it recognizes is unknown.

Time point here: late sampling 161 to 241 days after vaccination in a few convalescent patients. Germline V gene sequence: CDR1 SEHNR, CDR2 FQNEAQ (reference sequence). CDR3 size: 14 residues. V was pared by 4 bases and J by 1 base, with 10 bases between. TCRdb itself ran the PCR reads through MiXCR, one entry per CDR3 protein. The sample yields 25,000 to 35,000 distinct CDR3 sequences, approximately 49% seen once. The V and J genes are TRBV7-9 and TRBJ1-2, with unresolved D. This clonotype was obtained from a human donor who had recovered from COVID-19. The sample here was CD4+ T cells from blood, taken about 7 months after SARS-CoV-2 vaccination. CDR3 region: CASSSGSRNYGYTF. In nucleotides, the CDR3 is TGTGCCAGCAGCTCCGGCAGCCGTAACTATGGCTACACCTTC.